Following are 10 T cell receptor beta chains from one sample sequenced in a study of T cell responses to AZD1222 COVID-19 vaccine (dated by TCRdb to the early 2020s). According to the study, the label for this sample's time point signals: about 28 days (+/-7) after the second vaccine dose. The treatment or condition tag for this specimen amounts to: meningococcal conjugate vaccine given as trial control. The library was produced with the immunoSEQ multiplex PCR assay. Held by TCRdb, this immuneACCESS table contains in-frame sequences only and omits some clones. Under half of the omission traces to an unresolved V gene where checked; the cause of the rest is unknown. Present in this sample are roughly 130,000 clones, about 90% of which were seen just once. The ten largest make up 7.5% of the sample. The input for sequencing was peripheral blood, taken 28 days after the second dose of the MenACWY control vaccine. The receptors shown here come from an adult who received the MenACWY meningococcal vaccine as a control.

The chain links TRBV28 to TRBJ1-6; D perhaps matches TRBD1 (5 bases). The CDR3 loop spans 14 amino acids. The V gene's germline CDR1 is MDHEN and CDR2 SYDVKM. V was pared by 7 bases and J by 8 bases, with 15 bases between. The DNA of the CDR3 is TGTGCCAGCATCCTTAGCGACAGCTATTCACCCCTCCACTTT. Translating gives CASILSDSYSPLHF.

The CDR3: CASSTPEVRTEAFF. The CDR3 coding sequence is TGTGCCAGCAGTACCCCGGAGGTCCGAACTGAAGCTTTCTTT. This rearrangement joins TRBV28 to TRBJ1-1; D gene ambiguous. The germline V gene encodes CDR1 MDHEN and CDR2 SYDVKM. This CDR3 region has 14 residues. V lost 5 bases to trimming and J lost 5 bases, with 15 bases between them.

The chain carries TRBV10-3 and TRBJ2-7, with TRBD2 as a possible D gene (5 bases). The ends were cut back, 2 bases at V and 2 bases at J, with 10 bases in the middle. CDR1 and CDR2 from the germline V gene are ENHRY and SYGVKD. This CDR3 is 14 amino acids long. The CDR3 DNA is TGTGCCATCAGTGAGGAGGACTCAACCTACGAGCAGTACTTC. Its protein is CAISEEDSTYEQYF.

The chain recombines TRBV3-1 (or the pseudogene TRBV3-2) with TRBJ2-7, with TRBD1 matching 8 bases. Trimming cost V 3 bases and J 2 bases; bases outside gene matches: 6. Looked up from germline, CDR1 is LGHDT and CDR2 is YNNKEL (reference sequence). The CDR3 runs to 15 residues. This CDR3 is CASSQMTGEPYEQYF. CDR3 DNA sequence: TGTGCCAGCAGCCAGATGACAGGGGAACCCTACGAGCAGTACTTC.

The rearrangement joins TRBV12-3 or TRBV12-4 to TRBJ2-1; D perhaps matches TRBD2 (5 bases). V was cut by 8 bases and J by 7 bases, with 12 bases left in between. The CDR3 has 12 residues. The CDR3 sequence: CASSQRGNEQFF. The CDR3 DNA follows: TGTGCCAGCTCCCAACGGGGTAATGAGCAGTTCTTC.

V usage is TRBV30 and J usage is TRBJ2-3, with D unresolved. This CDR3 is 12 amino acids long. Germline V gene sequence: CDR1 GTSNPN, CDR2 SVGIG (reference sequence). Trimming cost V 3 bases and J 8 bases, with 12 bases left between them. The chain's CDR3 is CAWSSPPGTQYF. CDR3 bases: TGTGCCTGGAGCTCTCCACCAGGTACGCAGTATTTT.

This clone is a singleton in its sample. V gene TRBV7-9 combines with J gene TRBJ1-5, with D hard to call. The germline V and J ends were trimmed by 4 bases and 2 bases, with 9 bases remaining between them. CDR1 is SEHNR, CDR2 FQNEAQ, per germline (reference sequence). There are 14 residues in the CDR3. CDR3 sequence reads: CASSSEPGNQPQHF. Written as DNA, the CDR3 is TGTGCCAGCAGCTCCGAGCCGGGCAATCAGCCCCAGCATTTT.

This clone was seen a single time. The chain joins TRBV5-4 to TRBJ1-4, with 9 bases aligning to TRBD1. V dropped 0 bases and J dropped 5; count of bases not matched to a gene: 2. CDR1 SGHNT and CDR2 YYREEE come from the germline V gene (reference sequence). The CDR3 runs to 15 residues. The CDR3 sequence is CASSLDRGLNEKLFF. In nucleotides, the CDR3 is TGTGCCAGCAGCTTGGACAGGGGGCTAAATGAAAAACTGTTTTTT.

The V call is TRBV25-1, the J call TRBJ2-7; tentative D call: TRBD1 (6 bases). Germline V lookup: CDR1 MGHDK, CDR2 SYGVNS. The CDR3 spans 15 residues. The V end was cut by 1 base, the J end by 0 bases, with 10 bases between. In DNA form, the CDR3 reads TGTGCCAGCAGTGAATTCAGGGGCGTCTCCTACGAGCAGTACTTC. Its protein is CASSEFRGVSYEQYF.

A single count supports this clone. The J gene is TRBJ2-3, the V gene TRBV7-3; D might be TRBD2 (6 bases). Per germline, CDR1 SGHTA and CDR2 FQGTGA. The germline V and J ends were trimmed by 0 bases and 3 bases, with 13 bases remaining between them. The CDR3 spans 16 residues. CDR3 coding DNA: TGTGCCAGCAGCTTAACGAGCGGTAGCGGTACAGATACGCAGTATTTT. It encodes CASSLTSGSGTDTQYF.